Described below is a single T cell receptor (beta chain) sequence and its context. This sample is part of a study of cytomegalovirus exposure and HLA in healthy donors. This CDR3 contains 17 residues. Germline V gene lookup returns CDR1 SGHVS and CDR2 FQNEAQ. J gave up 0 bases and V 5 bases, and 12 bases lay outside the gene matches. 60 Vbeta and 13 Jbeta primers were used in PCR. This table comes from immunoSEQ multiplex PCR, and its TCRdb copy is limited to in-frame clones, with some not included. The repertoire holds 100,000 to 150,000 clones, with 83% as singletons. Sequences were obtained from PBMCs. This receptor was identified in a girl between 2 and 10 years old in good health and CMV-seronegative. The chain joins TRBV7-8 to TRBJ2-7; 8 positions match TRBD1. The DNA for the CDR3 is TGTGCCAGCAGCCTCCGGGCCGGGACAGGTACCTCCTACGAGCAGTACTTC. Protein product: CASSLRAGTGTSYEQYF. Together with reference TRBV7-8 and TRBJ2-7, the CDR3 gives the full variable domain: GAGVSQSPRYKVAKRGQDVALRCDPISGHVSLFWYQQALGQGPEFLTYFQNEAQLDKSGLPSDRFFAERPEGSVSTLKIQRTQQEDSAVYLCASSLRAGTGTSYEQYFGPGTRLTVT.